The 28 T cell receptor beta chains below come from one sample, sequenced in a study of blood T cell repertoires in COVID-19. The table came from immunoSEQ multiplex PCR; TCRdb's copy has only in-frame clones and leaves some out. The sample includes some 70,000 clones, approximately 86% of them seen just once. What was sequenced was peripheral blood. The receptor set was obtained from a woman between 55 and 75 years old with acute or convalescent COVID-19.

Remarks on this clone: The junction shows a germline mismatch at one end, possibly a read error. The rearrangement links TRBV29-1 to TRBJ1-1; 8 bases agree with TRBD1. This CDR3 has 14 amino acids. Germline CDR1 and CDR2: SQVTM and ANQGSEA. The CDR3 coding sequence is TGCAGCGTTGAAAGGCAGGGGGCGAACCCTGAAGCTTTCTTT. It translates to CSVERQGANPEAFF. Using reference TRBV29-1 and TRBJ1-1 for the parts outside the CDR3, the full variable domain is SAVISQKPSRDICQRGTSLTIQCQVDSQVTMMFWYRQQPGQSLTLIATANQGSEATYESGFVIDKFPISRPNLTFSTLTVSNMSPEDSSIYLCSVERQGANPEAFFGQGTRLTVV.

The CDR3 reads CASSTTGWGEQYF. CDR3 DNA sequence: TGTGCCAGTAGTACGACAGGTTGGGGCGAGCAGTACTTC. The chain carries TRBV19 and TRBJ2-7, with D perhaps TRBD1 (6 bases). The CDR3 covers 13 residues. V lost 4 bases to trimming and J lost 6 bases, with 13 bases between them. CDR1 is LNHDA, CDR2 SQIVND, per germline (reference sequence).

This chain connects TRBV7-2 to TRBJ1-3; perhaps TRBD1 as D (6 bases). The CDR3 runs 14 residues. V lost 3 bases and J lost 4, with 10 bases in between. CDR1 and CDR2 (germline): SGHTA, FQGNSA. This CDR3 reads CASSLYRAGNTIYF. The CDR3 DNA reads TGTGCCAGCAGCTTGTACAGGGCAGGAAACACCATATATTTT.

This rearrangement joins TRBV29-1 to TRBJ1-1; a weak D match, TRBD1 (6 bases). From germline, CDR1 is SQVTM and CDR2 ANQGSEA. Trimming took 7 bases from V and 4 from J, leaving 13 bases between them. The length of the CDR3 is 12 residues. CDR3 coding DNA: TGCAGCGCCCGGCCCAGGGGCACTGAAGCTTTCTTT. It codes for CSARPRGTEAFF.

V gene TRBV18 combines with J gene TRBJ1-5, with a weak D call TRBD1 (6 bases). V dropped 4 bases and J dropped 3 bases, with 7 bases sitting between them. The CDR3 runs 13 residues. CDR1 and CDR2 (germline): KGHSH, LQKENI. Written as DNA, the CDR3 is TGTGCCAGCTCACGACAGGACAATCAGCCCCAGCATTTT. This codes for CASSRQDNQPQHF.

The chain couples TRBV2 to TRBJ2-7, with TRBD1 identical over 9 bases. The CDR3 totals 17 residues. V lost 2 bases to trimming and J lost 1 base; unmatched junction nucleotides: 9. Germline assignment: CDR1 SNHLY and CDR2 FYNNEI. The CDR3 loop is CASSEWGQGIVSYEQYF. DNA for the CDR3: TGTGCCAGCAGTGAATGGGGACAGGGCATCGTATCCTACGAGCAGTACTTC. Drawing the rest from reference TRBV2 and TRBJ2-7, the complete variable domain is EPEVTQTPSHQVTQMGQEVILRCVPISNHLYFYWYRQILGQKVEFLVSFYNNEISEKSEIFDDQFSVERPDGSNFTLKIRSTKLEDSAMYFCASSEWGQGIVSYEQYFGPGTRLTVT.

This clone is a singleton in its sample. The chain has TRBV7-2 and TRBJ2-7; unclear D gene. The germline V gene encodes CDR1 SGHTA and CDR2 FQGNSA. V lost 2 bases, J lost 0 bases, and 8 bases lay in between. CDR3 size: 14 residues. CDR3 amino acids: CASSLLTDSYEQYF. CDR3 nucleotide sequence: TGTGCCAGCAGCTTATTAACAGACTCCTACGAGCAGTACTTC.

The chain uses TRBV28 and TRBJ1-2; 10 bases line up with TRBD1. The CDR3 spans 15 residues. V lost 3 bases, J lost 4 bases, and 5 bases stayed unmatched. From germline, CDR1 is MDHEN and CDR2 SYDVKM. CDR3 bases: TGTGCCAGCAGTTTCCCGGGACAGGGGTTCTATGGCTACACCTTC. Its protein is CASSFPGQGFYGYTF.

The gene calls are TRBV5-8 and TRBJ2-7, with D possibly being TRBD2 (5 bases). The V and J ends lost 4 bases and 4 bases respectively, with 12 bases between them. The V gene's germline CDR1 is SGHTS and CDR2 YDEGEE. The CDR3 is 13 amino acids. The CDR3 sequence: CASSPSGTYEQYF. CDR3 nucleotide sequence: TGTGCCAGCAGCCCGAGCGGAACATACGAGCAGTACTTC.

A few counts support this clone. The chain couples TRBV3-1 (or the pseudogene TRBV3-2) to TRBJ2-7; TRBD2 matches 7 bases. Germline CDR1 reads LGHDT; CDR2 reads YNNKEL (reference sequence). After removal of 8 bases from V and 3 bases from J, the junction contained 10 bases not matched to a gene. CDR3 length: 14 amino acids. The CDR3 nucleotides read TGTGCCAGCGGGAGGGAGGGTTCGGTCTACGAGCAGTACTTC. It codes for CASGREGSVYEQYF.

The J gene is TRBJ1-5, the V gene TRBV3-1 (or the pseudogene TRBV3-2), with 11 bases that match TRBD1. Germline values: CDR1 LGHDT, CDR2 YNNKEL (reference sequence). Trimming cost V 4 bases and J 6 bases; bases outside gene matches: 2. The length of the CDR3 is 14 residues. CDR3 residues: CASSLGTGGQPQHF. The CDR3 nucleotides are TGTGCCAGCAGCCTCGGGACAGGGGGTCAGCCCCAGCATTTT.

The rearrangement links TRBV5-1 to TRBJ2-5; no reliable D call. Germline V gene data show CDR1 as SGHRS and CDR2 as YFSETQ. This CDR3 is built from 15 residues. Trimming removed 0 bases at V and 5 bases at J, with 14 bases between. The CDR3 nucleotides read TGCGCCAGCAGCTTGGACTCAGTCTTCGGGGAGACCCAGTACTTC. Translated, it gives CASSLDSVFGETQYF. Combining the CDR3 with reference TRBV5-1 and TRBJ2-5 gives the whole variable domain KAGVTQTPRYLIKTRGQQVTLSCSPISGHRSVSWYQQTPGQGLQFLFEYFSETQRNKGNFPGRFSGRQFSNSRSEMNVSTLELGDSALYLCASSLDSVFGETQYFGPGTRLLVL.

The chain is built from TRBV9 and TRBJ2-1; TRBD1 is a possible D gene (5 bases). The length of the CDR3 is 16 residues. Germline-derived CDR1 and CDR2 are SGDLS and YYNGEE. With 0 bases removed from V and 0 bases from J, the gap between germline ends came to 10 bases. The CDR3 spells CASSVGGVGSYNEQFF. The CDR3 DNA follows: TGTGCCAGCAGCGTAGGGGGCGTGGGCTCCTACAATGAGCAGTTCTTC. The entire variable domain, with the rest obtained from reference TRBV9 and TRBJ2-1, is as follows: DSGVTQTPKHLITATGQRVTLRCSPRSGDLSVYWYQQSLDQGLQFLIQYYNGEERAKGNILERFSAQQFPDLHSELNLSSLELGDSALYFCASSVGGVGSYNEQFFGPGTRLTVL.

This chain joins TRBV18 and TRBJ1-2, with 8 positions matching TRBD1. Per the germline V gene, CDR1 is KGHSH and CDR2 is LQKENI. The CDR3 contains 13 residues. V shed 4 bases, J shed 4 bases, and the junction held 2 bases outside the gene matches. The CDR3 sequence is CASSRDRGYGYTF. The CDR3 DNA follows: TGTGCCAGCTCACGAGACAGGGGCTATGGCTACACCTTC.

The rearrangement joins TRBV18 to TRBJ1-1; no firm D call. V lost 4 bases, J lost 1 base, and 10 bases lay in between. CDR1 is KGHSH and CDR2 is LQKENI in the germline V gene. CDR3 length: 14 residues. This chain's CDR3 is CASSLSEQNTEAFF. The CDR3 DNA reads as TGTGCCAGCTCACTTAGCGAGCAGAACACTGAAGCTTTCTTT.

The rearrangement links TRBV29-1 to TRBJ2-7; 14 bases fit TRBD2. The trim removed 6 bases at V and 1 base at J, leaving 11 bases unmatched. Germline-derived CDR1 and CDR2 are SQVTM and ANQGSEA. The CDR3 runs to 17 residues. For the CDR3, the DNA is TGCAGCGTCATCGGACTAGCGGGAGGAGGAATGTCCTACGAGCAGTACTTC. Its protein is CSVIGLAGGGMSYEQYF.

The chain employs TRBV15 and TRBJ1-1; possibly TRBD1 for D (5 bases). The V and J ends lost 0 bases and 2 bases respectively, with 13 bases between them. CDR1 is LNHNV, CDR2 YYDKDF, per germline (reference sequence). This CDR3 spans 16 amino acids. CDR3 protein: CATSRDPGLINTEAFF. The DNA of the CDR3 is TGTGCCACCAGCAGAGATCCAGGGCTGATAAACACTGAAGCTTTCTTT.

In DNA, the CDR3 is TGTGCCAGCAGCTCCTACGTCGGGCTAGCGGGCTACGAGCAGTACTTC. It is translated as CASSSYVGLAGYEQYF. This chain links TRBV7-2 with TRBJ2-7; TRBD2 matches 8 bases. This CDR3 comprises 16 residues. The germline gives CDR1 SGHTA, CDR2 FQGNSA. Trimming removed 4 bases from V and 3 bases from J; junction bases left unmatched: 11.

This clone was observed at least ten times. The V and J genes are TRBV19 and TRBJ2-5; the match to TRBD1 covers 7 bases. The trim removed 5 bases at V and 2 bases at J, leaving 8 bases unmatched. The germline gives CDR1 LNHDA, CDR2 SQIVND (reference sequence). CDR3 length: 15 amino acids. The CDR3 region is CASSSDRDRQETQYF. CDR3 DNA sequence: TGTGCCAGTAGTTCCGACCGGGACAGACAAGAGACCCAGTACTTC. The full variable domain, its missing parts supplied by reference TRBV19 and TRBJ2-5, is DGGITQSPKYLFRKEGQNVTLSCEQNLNHDAMYWYRQDPGQGLRLIYYSQIVNDFQKGDIAEGYSVSREKKESFPLTVTSAQKNPTAFYLCASSSDRDRQETQYFGPGTRLLVL.

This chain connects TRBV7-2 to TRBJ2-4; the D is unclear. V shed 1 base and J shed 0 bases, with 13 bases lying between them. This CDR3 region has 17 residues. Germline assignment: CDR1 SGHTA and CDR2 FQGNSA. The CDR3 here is CASSLVGLQLAKNIQYF. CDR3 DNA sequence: TGTGCCAGCAGCTTAGTTGGGCTTCAACTAGCCAAAAACATTCAGTACTTC.

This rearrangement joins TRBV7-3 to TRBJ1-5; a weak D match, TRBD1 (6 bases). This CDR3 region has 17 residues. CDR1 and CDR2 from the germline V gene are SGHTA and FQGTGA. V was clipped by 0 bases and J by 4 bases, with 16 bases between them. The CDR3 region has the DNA TGTGCCAGCAGCTTAACGAGATCGTCACAGGGAAATCAGCCCCAGCATTTT. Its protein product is CASSLTRSSQGNQPQHF.

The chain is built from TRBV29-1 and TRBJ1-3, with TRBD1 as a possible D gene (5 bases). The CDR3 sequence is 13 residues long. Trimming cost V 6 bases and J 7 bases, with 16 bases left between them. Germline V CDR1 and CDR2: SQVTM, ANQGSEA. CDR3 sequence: CSVKTGGRNTIYF. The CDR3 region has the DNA TGCAGCGTAAAGACCGGGGGGAGGAACACCATATATTTT.

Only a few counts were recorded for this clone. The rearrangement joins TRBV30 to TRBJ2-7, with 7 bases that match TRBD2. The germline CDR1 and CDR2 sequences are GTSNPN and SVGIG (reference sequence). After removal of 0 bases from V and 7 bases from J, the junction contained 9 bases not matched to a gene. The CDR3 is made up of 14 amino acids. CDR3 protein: CAWSVHAGVKEQYF. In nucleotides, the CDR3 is TGTGCCTGGAGTGTACATGCGGGAGTGAAGGAGCAGTACTTC.

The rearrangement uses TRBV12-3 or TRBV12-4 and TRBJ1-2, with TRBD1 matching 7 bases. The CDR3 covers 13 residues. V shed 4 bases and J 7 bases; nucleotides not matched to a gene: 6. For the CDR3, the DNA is TGTGCCAGCAGTTCCGGCCGGGACAGTGGCTACACCTTC. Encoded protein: CASSSGRDSGYTF.

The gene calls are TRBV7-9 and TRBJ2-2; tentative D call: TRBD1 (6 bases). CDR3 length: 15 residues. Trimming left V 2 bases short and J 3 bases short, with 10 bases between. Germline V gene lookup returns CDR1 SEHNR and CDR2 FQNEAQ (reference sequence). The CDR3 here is CASSLRRGDTGELFF. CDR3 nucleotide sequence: TGTGCCAGCAGCTTACGCAGGGGTGACACCGGGGAGCTGTTTTTT. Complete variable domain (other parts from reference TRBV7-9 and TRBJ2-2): DTGVSQNPRHKITKRGQNVTFRCDPISEHNRLYWYRQTLGQGPEFLTYFQNEAQLEKSRLLSDRFSAERPKGSFSTLEIQRTEQGDSAMYLCASSLRRGDTGELFFGEGSRLTVL.

This CDR3 is CASSVWGGDGYTF. CDR3 nucleotides: TGTGCCAGCAGCGTTTGGGGGGGCGATGGCTACACCTTC. The chain is built from TRBV14 and TRBJ1-2; weak D call: TRBD1 (6 bases). Germline V CDR1 and CDR2: SGHDN, FVKESK. V lost 5 bases, J lost 6 bases, and 13 bases lay in between. The CDR3 totals 13 residues. The full variable domain, rest sourced from reference TRBV14 and TRBJ1-2, is EAGVTQFPSHSVIEKGQTVTLRCDPISGHDNLYWYRRVMGKEIKFLLHFVKESKQDESGMPNNRFLAERTGGTYSTLKVQPAELEDSGVYFCASSVWGGDGYTFGSGTRLTVV.

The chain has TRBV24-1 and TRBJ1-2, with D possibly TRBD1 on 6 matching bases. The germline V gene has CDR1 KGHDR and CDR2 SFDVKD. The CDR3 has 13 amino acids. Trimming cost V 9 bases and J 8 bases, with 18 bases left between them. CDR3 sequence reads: CATSYAGGDGYTF. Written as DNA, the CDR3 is TGTGCCACCTCCTATGCGGGGGGCGACGGCTACACCTTC.

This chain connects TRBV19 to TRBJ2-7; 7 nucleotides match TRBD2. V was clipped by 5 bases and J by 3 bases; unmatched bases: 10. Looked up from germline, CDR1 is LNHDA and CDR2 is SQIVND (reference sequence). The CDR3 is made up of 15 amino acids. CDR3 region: CASSPTSSGGYEQYF. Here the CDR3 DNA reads TGTGCCAGTAGTCCGACTTCTAGCGGAGGCTACGAGCAGTACTTC.